The 29 T cell receptor beta chains below all came from one sample that was sequenced in a study of blood T cell repertoires in COVID-19. Profiling relied on immunoSEQ multiplex PCR, and the TCRdb table lists in-frame clones only, not all of them. The table records 250,000 to 300,000 clones, roughly 85% of them present only once. Sequenced sample: peripheral blood. The receptors stem from a man in his fifties with active or convalescent COVID-19.

The chain is built from TRBV3-1 (or the pseudogene TRBV3-2) and TRBJ2-2, with TRBD2 identical over 11 bases. The germline CDR1 and CDR2 sequences are LGHDT and YNNKEL (reference sequence). CDR3 size: 16 residues. V lost 1 base, J lost 6 bases, and 4 bases stayed unmatched. The CDR3, as DNA: TGTGCCAGCAGCCAAGTACTAGCGGGAGTGTCCGGGGAGCTGTTTTTT. It encodes CASSQVLAGVSGELFF.

On this clone itself: Other DNA sequences in the same sample also yield this CDR3. The chain recombines TRBV18 with TRBJ1-5; D gene unclear. V gave up 4 bases and J gave up 5 bases, with 9 bases separating them. The CDR3 totals 13 residues. Germline loops: CDR1 KGHSH, CDR2 LQKENI. CDR3 sequence reads: CASSLGQDQPQHF. CDR3 coding DNA: TGTGCCAGCTCACTTGGGCAAGATCAGCCCCAGCATTTT.

This clone was found once. The chain links TRBV30 to TRBJ2-5; TRBD2 matches at 12 bases. The ends lost 2 bases at V and 7 bases at J; junction bases unmatched: 14. Germline CDR1 and CDR2: GTSNPN and SVGIG (reference sequence). The CDR3 loop spans 17 amino acids. The CDR3 region is CAWSSLRTSGTVGTQYF. DNA of the CDR3: TGTGCCTGGAGTTCCCTTCGGACTAGCGGGACGGTTGGGACCCAGTACTTC.

This chain links TRBV28 with TRBJ1-6; 9 bases fit TRBD1. CDR1 is MDHEN, CDR2 SYDVKM, per germline. V shed 8 bases and J 6 bases; nucleotides not matched to a gene: 14. There are 17 residues in the CDR3. The CDR3 reads CASGDRDYLNLNSPLHF. The CDR3 nucleotides read TGTGCCAGCGGGGACAGGGACTACCTTAACCTTAATTCACCCCTCCACTTT.

CDR3 coding DNA: TGTGCCAGCAGGGACAGGGTAATCAATGAGCAGTTCTTC. Its translation: CASRDRVINEQFF. V is TRBV6-5 and J is TRBJ2-1; 8 nucleotides agree with TRBD1. V lost 6 bases, J lost 6 bases, and 4 bases stayed unmatched. There are 13 residues in the CDR3. Germline CDR1 MNHEY, CDR2 SVGAGI.

This clone was seen only a few times. The rearrangement links TRBV10-3 to TRBJ2-3; 8 bases are a match to TRBD2. The CDR3 is 14 amino acids. CDR1 ENHRY and CDR2 SYGVKD come from the germline V gene. J was trimmed by 2 bases and V by 7 bases; bases with no gene match: 5. The CDR3 reads CAITEREPTDTQYF. In nucleotides, the CDR3 is TGTGCCATCACGGAGCGGGAGCCCACAGATACGCAGTATTTT.

The chain recombines TRBV10-1 with TRBJ1-1, with TRBD1 as a possible D gene (6 bases). This CDR3 has 13 residues. From germline, CDR1 is WNHNN and CDR2 SYGVQD (reference sequence). Trimming cost V 8 bases and J 2 bases, with 12 bases left between them. As DNA, the CDR3 is TGCGCCAGCGCAGGGGCCTTAAACACTGAAGCTTTCTTT. Protein sequence: CASAGALNTEAFF.

Concerning this clone itself: This sample includes further DNA sequences coding for the same CDR3. V gene TRBV27 combines with J gene TRBJ2-1, with TRBD2 matching over 11 bases. The CDR3 loop spans 15 amino acids. Looked up from germline, CDR1 is MNHEY and CDR2 is SMNVEV (reference sequence). Trimming removed 5 bases from V and 5 bases from J; junction bases left unmatched: 5. The CDR3 region has the DNA TGTGCCAGCAGTCGCGGGACTAGCGGTAACAATGAGCAGTTCTTC. Translating it yields CASSRGTSGNNEQFF.

V gene TRBV2 combines with J gene TRBJ2-3, with 11 bases lining up with TRBD2. Per germline, CDR1 SNHLY and CDR2 FYNNEI. CDR3 length: 14 amino acids. After removal of 7 bases from V and 6 bases from J, the junction contained 6 bases not matched to a gene. CDR3 coding DNA: TGTGCCAGCAACTTACTAGCGGGAGTGGATACGCAGTATTTT. Protein: CASNLLAGVDTQYF.

The gene calls are TRBV9 and TRBJ1-3; TRBD1 agrees at 7 bases. CDR3 size: 15 residues. The trim removed 4 bases at V and 0 bases at J, leaving 4 bases unmatched. Germline V gene data show CDR1 as SGDLS and CDR2 as YYNGEE. The CDR3 region is CASSSTGNSGNTIYF. CDR3 DNA: TGTGCCAGCAGCTCGACAGGGAACTCTGGAAACACCATATATTTT.

The chain is built from TRBV5-5 and TRBJ1-1; 8 bases match TRBD1. V shed 4 bases and J 4 bases; nucleotides not matched to a gene: 9. Germline V gene data show CDR1 as SGHKS and CDR2 as YYEKEE (reference sequence). This CDR3 comprises 15 residues. The CDR3 region is CASSNPGGWGTEAFF. The CDR3 nucleotides read TGTGCCAGCAGCAACCCAGGGGGCTGGGGCACTGAAGCTTTCTTT.

The chain employs TRBV7-6 and TRBJ2-1; D may be TRBD1 (6 bases). The germline V and J ends were trimmed by 5 bases and 8 bases, with 16 bases remaining between them. There are 14 residues in the CDR3. Germline values: CDR1 SGHVS, CDR2 FNYEAQ. The CDR3 nucleotides read TGTGCCAGCAGCGATCAGGACAGAGTCGATGAGCAGTTCTTC. It translates to CASSDQDRVDEQFF.

There are a few counts of this clone. This chain uses TRBV7-2 with TRBJ1-5, with D tentatively TRBD1 (5 bases). Germline loops: CDR1 SGHTA, CDR2 FQGNSA. The CDR3 length is 14 residues. V dropped 1 base and J dropped 3 bases, with 7 bases sitting between them. CDR3 in DNA: TGTGCCAGCAGCTTAGACAGGTCCAATCAGCCCCAGCATTTT. Protein product: CASSLDRSNQPQHF.

The chain combines TRBV5-1 with TRBJ2-7, with 7 nucleotides matching TRBD1. The CDR3 totals 14 residues. V lost 9 bases to trimming and J lost 4 bases; unmatched junction nucleotides: 13. Germline-derived CDR1 and CDR2 are SGHRS and YFSETQ. Here the CDR3 reads CATENRGSRYEQYF. The CDR3 region has the DNA TGCGCCACCGAAAACAGGGGATCTAGATACGAGCAGTACTTC.

Concerning this clone itself: The junction shows a germline mismatch at one end, possibly a read error. The genes are TRBV6-1 and TRBJ2-1; 7 nucleotides agree with TRBD2. Germline V lookup: CDR1 MNHNS, CDR2 SASEGT. This CDR3 spans 14 amino acids. CDR3 protein: CASSKASGYNEQFF. As DNA, the CDR3 is TGTGCCAGCAGTAAAGCTAGCGGCTACAATGAGCAGTTCTTC.

The V and J genes are TRBV3-1 (or the pseudogene TRBV3-2) and TRBJ2-5; D is possibly TRBD2 (5 bases). The CDR3 has 13 amino acids. Germline CDR1 is LGHDT and CDR2 is YNNKEL (reference sequence). Trimming left V 8 bases short and J 5 bases short, with 15 bases between. This CDR3 is CASARAGEETQYF. In nucleotides, the CDR3 is TGTGCCAGCGCGAGGGCCGGGGAGGAGACCCAGTACTTC.

The J gene is TRBJ2-2, the V gene TRBV7-9; D remains unclear. V dropped 5 bases and J dropped 6 bases, with 16 bases sitting between them. Germline V CDR1 and CDR2: SEHNR, FQNEAQ (reference sequence). This CDR3 has 15 residues. The CDR3 bases are TGTGCCAGCAGCGAGGTCGACTGGTTGGCCGGGGAGCTGTTTTTT. Its translation is CASSEVDWLAGELFF.

This chain links TRBV7-9 with TRBJ2-1, with D maybe TRBD1 (6 bases). Between the trimmed V and J ends, which lost 5 bases and 8 bases, there was a span of 25 bases. The germline V gene has CDR1 SEHNR and CDR2 FQNEAQ (reference sequence). There are 17 residues in the CDR3. Here the CDR3 DNA reads TGTGCCAGCAGCCCAAGCCCTCTGGGGGCGATCGTGCATGAGCAGTTCTTC. Amino acids: CASSPSPLGAIVHEQFF. Supplemented by reference TRBV7-9 and TRBJ2-1, the full variable domain reads DTGVSQNPRHKITKRGQNVTFRCDPISEHNRLYWYRQTLGQGPEFLTYFQNEAQLEKSRLLSDRFSAERPKGSFSTLEIQRTEQGDSAMYLCASSPSPLGAIVHEQFFGPGTRLTVL.

The rearrangement uses TRBV10-2 and TRBJ2-1; D might be TRBD1 (5 bases). The CDR3 runs 14 residues. V gave up 5 bases and J gave up 8 bases, with 16 bases separating them. The germline CDR1 and CDR2 sequences are WSHSY and SAAADI. The CDR3 region has the DNA TGCGCCAGCAGTTGGGGCTCCCCCGAGGATGAGCAGTTCTTC. This sequence encodes CASSWGSPEDEQFF.

The rearrangement links TRBV5-8 to TRBJ2-5; TRBD1 aligns across 7 bases. The CDR3 is 15 residues long. V lost 4 bases and J lost 2; bases outside the gene matches: 8. Germline loops: CDR1 SGHTS, CDR2 YDEGEE. CDR3 residues: CASSMGQRVQETQYF. CDR3 sequence (DNA): TGTGCCAGCAGCATGGGACAGAGAGTACAAGAGACCCAGTACTTC. Variable domain in full (rest from reference TRBV5-8 and TRBJ2-5): EAGVTQSPTHLIKTRGQQATLRCSPISGHTSVYWYQQALGLGLQFLLWYDEGEERNRGNFPPRFSGRQFPNYSSELNVNALELEDSALYLCASSMGQRVQETQYFGPGTRLLVL.

The chain has TRBV5-6 and TRBJ2-7; D is undetermined. Between the trimmed V and J ends, which lost 1 base and 6 bases, there was a span of 11 bases. In germline, CDR1 is SGHDT, CDR2 YYEEEE. This CDR3 is 13 amino acids long. The CDR3 coding sequence is TGTGCCAGCAGCTTGCGCCGGAGCAGCGAGCAGTACTTC. Its protein is CASSLRRSSEQYF.

The chain uses TRBV9 and TRBJ1-1; a weak D match, TRBD1 (5 bases). This CDR3 region has 13 residues. Germline lookup yields CDR1 SGDLS and CDR2 YYNGEE. Trimming removed 0 bases at V and 5 bases at J, with 8 bases between. CDR3 in amino acids: CASSVARGTEAFF. The CDR3 coding sequence is TGTGCCAGCAGCGTAGCTCGGGGGACTGAAGCTTTCTTT.

This clone appeared once. The chain is built from TRBV7-9 and TRBJ2-3; 8 bases align to TRBD2. The junction had 2 bases not matched to a gene; V was cut back by 1 base and J by 2 bases. Germline-derived CDR1 and CDR2 are SEHNR and FQNEAQ (reference sequence). The CDR3 extends over 15 amino acids. CDR3 coding DNA: TGTGCCAGCAGCTTAGGTAGCGGGACCACAGATACGCAGTATTTT. This codes for CASSLGSGTTDTQYF.

The V call is TRBV20-1, the J call TRBJ2-1, with 11 bases aligning to TRBD2. The CDR3 covers 16 residues. Germline loops: CDR1 DFQATT, CDR2 SNEGSKA (reference sequence). With 3 bases clipped from V and 9 bases from J, the junction kept 13 bases outside the gene matches. The CDR3 sequence: CSASLIAGGPGFEQFF. DNA for the CDR3: TGCAGTGCTAGTCTGATAGCGGGAGGGCCGGGGTTTGAGCAGTTCTTC.

Comment on this clone: Relative to the germline gene, one junction end is altered; a read error may explain this. The CDR3 nucleotides read TGTGCCAGTAGTATCCCAGGGCAGAACACTGAAGCTCTCTTT. Residues: CASSIPGQNTEALF. V and J are TRBV19 and TRBJ1-1, with D tentatively TRBD1 (5 bases). Germline-derived CDR1 and CDR2 are LNHDA and SQIVND (reference sequence). The CDR3 contains 14 residues.

The gene calls are TRBV7-3 and TRBJ2-5, with a weak D call TRBD2 (5 bases). The CDR3 spans 15 residues. V dropped 0 bases and J dropped 0 bases, with 8 bases sitting between them. CDR1 and CDR2 (germline): SGHTA, FQGTGA. The CDR3 region is CASSLTGENQETQYF. The CDR3 region has the DNA TGTGCCAGCAGCTTAACGGGAGAGAACCAAGAGACCCAGTACTTC.

The V and J genes are TRBV12-3 or TRBV12-4 and TRBJ1-5; possibly TRBD1 for D (5 bases). Trimming removed 5 bases from V and 9 bases from J, with 11 bases in between. The CDR3 runs 12 residues. CDR3 sequence: CASSNRYLPQHF. In nucleotides, the CDR3 is TGTGCCAGCAGTAACAGGTATCTGCCCCAGCATTTT.

The rearrangement uses TRBV7-2 and TRBJ1-3; no clear D gene. CDR3 length equals 15 residues. Germline CDR1 and CDR2: SGHTA and FQGNSA. The V end was cut by 2 bases, the J end by 4 bases, with 12 bases between. The CDR3 DNA reads as TGTGCCAGCAGCTTAAGCCAGGTCCGGGGAAACACCATATATTTT. It is translated as CASSLSQVRGNTIYF.

The V gene is TRBV20-1, the J gene TRBJ1-5; D not resolved. With 3 bases removed from V and 0 bases from J, the gap between germline ends came to 9 bases. This CDR3 spans 14 amino acids. Germline V CDR1 and CDR2: DFQATT, SNEGSKA (reference sequence). The CDR3 region has the DNA TGCAGTGCTAGTGGGGAGAGTAGCAATCAGCCCCAGCATTTT. Amino acids: CSASGESSNQPQHF.